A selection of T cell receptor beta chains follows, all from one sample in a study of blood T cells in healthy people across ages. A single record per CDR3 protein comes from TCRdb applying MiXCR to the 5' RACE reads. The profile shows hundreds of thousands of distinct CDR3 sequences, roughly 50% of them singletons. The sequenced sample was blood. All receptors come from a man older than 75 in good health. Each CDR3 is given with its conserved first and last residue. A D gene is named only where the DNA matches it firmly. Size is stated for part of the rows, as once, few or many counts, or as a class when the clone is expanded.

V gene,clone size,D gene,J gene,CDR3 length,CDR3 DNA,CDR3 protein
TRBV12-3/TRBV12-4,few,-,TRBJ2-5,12,TGTGCCAGCAGTAGGTCGGGGGAGACCCAGTACTTC,CASSRSGETQYF
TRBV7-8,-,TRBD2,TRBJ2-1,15,TGTGCCAGCAGCTTGGGGAGGGCCCAATACAATGAGCAGTTCTTC,CASSLGRAQYNEQFF
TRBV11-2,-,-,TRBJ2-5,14,TGTGCCAGCAGCTTGGGGGGGCTTGCGGAGACCCAGTACTTC,CASSLGGLAETQYF
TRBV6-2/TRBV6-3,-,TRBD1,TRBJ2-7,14,TGTGCCAGCAGTCACAGGGGCGGAGGCTACGAGCAGTACTTC,CASSHRGGGYEQYF
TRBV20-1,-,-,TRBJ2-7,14,TGCAGTGCCGGGGGGAGGACAGGCGCCTACGAGCAGTACTTC,CSAGGRTGAYEQYF
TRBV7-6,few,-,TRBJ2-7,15,TGTGCCAGCAGCGGCGAGCCAGGGAGGAGCTACGAGCAGTACTTC,CASSGEPGRSYEQYF
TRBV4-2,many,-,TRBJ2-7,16,TGTGCCAGCAGCCAAGAAACACAGCCTCGGGTGGACGAGCAGTACTTC,CASSQETQPRVDEQYF
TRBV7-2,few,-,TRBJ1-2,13,TGTGCCAGCAGCCGCTTATCGGACAGAGGGTACACCTTC,CASSRLSDRGYTF
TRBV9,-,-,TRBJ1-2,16,TGTGCCAGCAGCGTAGGAGGAAGGGAGAGCCTAGGGGGCTACACCTTC,CASSVGGRESLGGYTF
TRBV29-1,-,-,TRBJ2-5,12,TGCAGCGTTGGAGGGATCGAAGAGACCCAGTACTTC,CSVGGIEETQYF
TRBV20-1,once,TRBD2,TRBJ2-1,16,TGCAGTGTTCCGGGACTAGCGGGAGCTCCCTCCTACGAGCAGTTCTTC,CSVPGLAGAPSYEQFF
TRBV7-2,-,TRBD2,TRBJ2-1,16,TGTGCCAGCAGCTTAGGGGCACTAGCGGGAGTATATGAGCAGTTCTTC,CASSLGALAGVYEQFF
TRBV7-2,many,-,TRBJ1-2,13,TGTGCCAGCAGCTTGGGGACGGGCTATGGCTACACCTTC,CASSLGTGYGYTF
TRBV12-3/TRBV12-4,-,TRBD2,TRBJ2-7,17,TGTGCCTGCAGTTTGTTCGGACTAGCGGGGCCATACAATGAGCAGTACTTC,CACSLFGLAGPYNEQYF
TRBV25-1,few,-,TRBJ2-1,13,TGTGCCAGCACATCTAACAACTACAATGAGCAGTTCTTC,CASTSNNYNEQFF
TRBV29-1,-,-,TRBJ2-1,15,TGCACCGTATCGACCCTTTGGGGATTCGACAATGAGCAGTTCTTC,CTVSTLWGFDNEQFF
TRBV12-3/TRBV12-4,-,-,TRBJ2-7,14,TGTGCCAGCAGCGACAGGCAGAGCTCCTACGAGCAGTACTTC,CASSDRQSSYEQYF
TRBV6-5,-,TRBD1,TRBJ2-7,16,TGTGCCAGCAGTTCGCCTGCGACAGGGGGTACCTACGAGCAGTACTTC,CASSSPATGGTYEQYF
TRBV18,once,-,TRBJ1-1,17,TGTGCCAGCTCACCACTCCATCACTCCCCATCGAACACTGAAGCTTTCTTT,CASSPLHHSPSNTEAFF
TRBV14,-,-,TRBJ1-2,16,TGTGCCAGCAGCCCCACTTGGGTCGGCGGTAACTATGGCTACACCTTC,CASSPTWVGGNYGYTF
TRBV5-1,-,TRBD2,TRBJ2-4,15,TGCGCCACCCAAGAAGGGAGCGGGGGCAAAAACATTCAGTACTTC,CATQEGSGGKNIQYF
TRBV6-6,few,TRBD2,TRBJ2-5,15,TGTGCCAGCAGTTACTCGAGGACTAGCAGTGAGACCCAGTACTTC,CASSYSRTSSETQYF